The 9 T cell receptor beta chains below come from one sample, sequenced in a study of blood T cells in healthy people across ages. A second PCR, run for about 7 to 12 cycles, used a sample-barcoded 5' primer plus a J-beta primer mix. In TCRdb, the 5' RACE reads were re-called with MiXCR into one record per CDR3 protein. The table lists 1.5 million to 2 million distinct CDR3 sequences, around half of them singletons. Sequenced material: blood. Receptors were obtained from a woman aged 40 to 50 in good health.

Comments on this clonotype: A junction boundary mismatches the germline segment, possibly from a read error. This sequence joins TRBV4-3 and TRBJ2-4; D is unresolved. The germline V gene encodes CDR1 LGHNA and CDR2 YSLEER. The length of the CDR3 is 19 residues. The CDR3 is CASSQAVPSFNIAKNIRYF. CDR3 nucleotides: TGCGCCAGCAGCCAAGCGGTGCCCTCTTTCAATATAGCCAAAAACATTCGGTACTTC.

This clonotype appeared a few times. The rearrangement uses TRBV7-9 and TRBJ2-3; D perhaps matches TRBD2 (5 bases). There are 14 residues in the CDR3. Germline V gives CDR1 SEHNR, CDR2 FQNEAQ (reference sequence). The V and J ends lost 2 bases and 1 base respectively, with 7 bases between them. CDR3 in amino acids: CASSLLEGTDTQYF. CDR3 nucleotide sequence: TGTGCCAGCAGCTTACTGGAGGGCACAGATACGCAGTATTTT.

The sample holds a few counts of this clonotype. The gene calls are TRBV7-2 and TRBJ2-3; 14 positions agree with TRBD2. The V and J ends lost 5 bases and 2 bases, in that order; junction bases with no gene match: 9. Germline CDR1 is SGHTA and CDR2 is FQGNSA. CDR3 length: 18 residues. CDR3 sequence reads: CASSPRLAGGRATDTQYF. The CDR3 nucleotides are TGTGCCAGCAGCCCCAGACTAGCGGGGGGGCGTGCCACAGATACGCAGTATTTT. Drawing the rest from reference TRBV7-2 and TRBJ2-3, the complete variable domain is GAGVSQSPSNKVTEKGKDVELRCDPISGHTALYWYRQSLGQGLEFLIYFQGNSAPDKSGLPSDRFSAERTGGSVSTLTIQRTQQEDSAVYLCASSPRLAGGRATDTQYFGPGTRLTVL.

This chain uses TRBV12-3 or TRBV12-4 with TRBJ2-1; D perhaps matches TRBD2 (5 bases). V was pared by 6 bases and J by 7 bases, with 13 bases between. The CDR3 covers 13 residues. CDR3 residues: CASRESRGNEQFF. The CDR3 DNA reads as TGTGCCAGCAGGGAGAGTCGGGGAAATGAGCAGTTCTTC.

V usage is TRBV7-2 and J usage is TRBJ2-5; 13 positions agree with TRBD2. The J segment lost 5 bases and the V segment lost 4 bases, leaving 7 bases of the junction unmatched. In germline, CDR1 is SGHTA, CDR2 FQGNSA. The CDR3 extends over 16 amino acids. CDR3 DNA sequence: TGTGCCAGCAGCTCACTAGCGGGGGGGGTCTGGGAGACCCAGTACTTC. It is translated as CASSSLAGGVWETQYF.

The chain combines TRBV10-3 with TRBJ2-5; D is uncertain. The V gene lost 2 bases and the J gene lost 0 bases, with 4 bases spanning the gap. CDR3 length: 13 amino acids. The germline CDR1 and CDR2 sequences are ENHRY and SYGVKD. CDR3 in amino acids: CAISEPNQETQYF. Written as DNA, the CDR3 is TGTGCCATCAGTGAGCCCAACCAAGAGACCCAGTACTTC.

The gene calls are TRBV20-1 and TRBJ1-5, with 7 nucleotides matching TRBD1. The V segment lost 6 bases and the J segment 4 bases; nucleotides outside the gene matches: 15. Looked up from germline, CDR1 is DFQATT and CDR2 is SNEGSKA (reference sequence). The CDR3 consists of 16 residues. The CDR3 loop reads CSASRDSLGSNQPQHF. CDR3 in DNA: TGCAGTGCAAGCCGGGACAGTCTTGGAAGTAATCAGCCCCAGCATTTT.

This clonotype showed up many times. The J gene is TRBJ1-5, the V gene TRBV20-1, with TRBD1 matching 8 bases. The J segment lost 5 bases and the V segment lost 4 bases, leaving 4 bases of the junction unmatched. The CDR3 totals 13 residues. Germline V gene data show CDR1 as DFQATT and CDR2 as SNEGSKA (reference sequence). CDR3 residues: CSAKGQVDQPQHF. CDR3 bases: TGCAGTGCTAAGGGACAGGTGGATCAGCCCCAGCATTTT.

The V and J genes are TRBV4-3 and TRBJ2-4; 8 bases line up with TRBD1. Gene TRBJ2-7 matches the end of the DNA better, so the J call may be wrong. Germline assignment: CDR1 LGHNA and CDR2 YSLEER. This CDR3 contains 14 residues. The CDR3 sequence is CASSQRTGFDEQYF. CDR3 in DNA: TGCGCCAGCAGCCAAAGGACAGGGTTCGACGAGCAGTACTTC.